This T cell receptor beta chain was recovered during a study of Ad26.COV2.S vaccination and SARS-CoV-2 variants (dated by TCRdb to about 2021). In the study overall: Vaccine-arm donors were drawn from COV1001, a multicentre, randomized, double-blind, placebo-controlled phase I-IIa trial of Ad26.COV2.S in healthy adults. Ad26.COV2.S was administered intramuscularly at 5 x 10^10 or 1 x 10^11 viral particles, either as a single shot or as two shots given 56 days apart. Investigators remained blinded to trial group allocation during experiments and outcome assessment. Sequencing of the TCRbeta repertoire served to evaluate the specificity and breadth of SARS-CoV-2-reactive T cell receptors following Ad26.COV2.S vaccination. A total of around 32 samples were included in the TCR-sequenced set, comprising around 19 Ad26.COV2.S vaccine recipients, 5 placebo recipients and 8 SARS-CoV-2 convalescent individuals. Participants in the trial were split at random into five groups of five each, receiving low-dose or high-dose Ad26.COV2.S once or twice, or else placebo on both occasions.

The immunoSEQ Assay was used to sequence TCRbeta CDR3 regions. After extraction, genomic DNA underwent amplification by bias-controlled multiplex PCR, followed by high-throughput sequencing. Concerning the study's data processing: To quantify the absolute abundance of each unique TCRbeta CDR3 region, sequences were collapsed and filtered. T cell fraction was estimated by normalization of TCRbeta template counts to usable DNA, with usable DNA being measured through amplification of reference genes present in all nucleated cells. Repertoire TCRs were annotated as SARS-CoV-2-specific by exact matching of V gene, CDR3 amino acid sequence and J gene to a known reactive TCR set. The reference SARS-CoV-2 TCR set came from MIRA and was filtered for enrichment in COVID-19-positive ImmuneCODE repertoires, removing public or cross-reactive TCRs. Using the MIRA antigens, annotated TCRs were further analysed by specific ORF or by position within an ORF. Breadth was defined as the number of annotated unique rearrangements divided by the total number of unique productive rearrangements, and depth was defined as the summed frequency of the annotated unique rearrangements. Two-sided Wilcoxon rank-sum tests were used to compare TCR breadth between groups. Drawn from immuneACCESS, this table holds only the in-frame rearrangements with V and J called that TCRdb kept. Clones are partly lost; checked studies trace under half to an unresolved V gene and leave the rest unexplained. V and J calls plus clone size are reproduced from that table; the DNA served to infer D and trimming. In all, the sample holds approximately 300,000 clones, and around four fifths of those were seen once. The ten largest clones take up 2% to 2.5% of the sample.

For this clone: What antigen it recognizes has not been identified. Per-base qualities were not stored, and no clone one base away is much larger.

This sample's treatment or condition label indicates: some 19 received Ad26.COV2.S at low or high dose, single or two shots; several received placebo; per-sample allocation not given. For vaccine and placebo recipients, repertoires were sequenced using samples collected on day 63 after the first injection. Cohort 1b enrolled roughly 25 adults aged 18-55 years at a single site in Boston, USA, between 29 July and 7 August 2020. Ad26.COV2.S consisted of a replication-incompetent adenovirus type 26 vector by which a prefusion-stabilized SARS-CoV-2 spike protein from the original Wuhan strain was expressed. In the germline V gene, CDR1 corresponds to SGHTA and CDR2 to FQGNSA. V is shortened by 8 bases, J by 5 bases, and the region joining them spans 15 bases. The CDR3 sequence holds 13 residues, the cysteine and phenylalanine included. The only DNA kept is the CDR3, 39 bases in frame from the first base.

On the study overall, not on this receptor specifically: Spike-specific TCR breadth was higher in Ad26.COV2.S recipients than in placebo recipients (P = 0.0014). The study lacked the statistical power to compare responses across vaccine doses or regimens. It was noted by the authors that total T cell responses may have been underestimated by the TCR breadth and depth analyses. Vaccine and placebo recipients had comparable non-spike TCR breadth, which fits with the vaccine containing only spike. Substantial breadth of spike-specific CD8+ and CD4+ T cell responses was reported after vaccination.

The specimen comprised peripheral blood, sampled in a trial of Ad26.COV2.S vaccine versus placebo. The sequence is built from TRBV7-2 and TRBJ2-5, and perhaps TRBD2 as D gene, on 6 matching bases. This receptor was taken from a person between 18 and 65 years old who received the Ad26.COV2.S COVID-19 vaccine or a placebo. The sequenced DNA: TGTGCCAGCGGACGGGGGACCCGGGAGACCCAGTACTTC. The encoded protein is CASGRGTRETQYF. With all but the CDR3 taken from the reference TRBV7-2 and TRBJ2-5 genes, the full variable domain is: GAGVSQSPSNKVTEKGKDVELRCDPISGHTALYWYRQSLGQGLEFLIYFQGNSAPDKSGLPSDRFSAERTGGSVSTLTIQRTQQEDSAVYLCASGRGTRETQYFGPGTRLLVL.